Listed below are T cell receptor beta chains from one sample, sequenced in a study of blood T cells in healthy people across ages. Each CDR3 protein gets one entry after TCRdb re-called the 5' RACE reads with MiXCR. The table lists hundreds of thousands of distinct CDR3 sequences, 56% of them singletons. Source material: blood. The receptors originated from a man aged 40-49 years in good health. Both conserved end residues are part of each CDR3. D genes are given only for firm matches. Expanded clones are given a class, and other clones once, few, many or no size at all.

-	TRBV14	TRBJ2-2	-	TGTGCCAGCAGCCAACGGGTGCAGGGCACCGGGGAGCTGTTTTTT	CASSQRVQGTGELFF
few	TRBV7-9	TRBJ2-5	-	TGTGCCAGCACAGCGGCAGGGGCGGAAGAGACCCAGTACTTC	CASTAAGAEETQYF
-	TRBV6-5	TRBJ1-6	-	TGTGCCAGCAGTTACTCAGGACAACTGGTCCATTCACCCCTCCACTTT	CASSYSGQLVHSPLHF
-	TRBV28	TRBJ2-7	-	TGTGCCAGCAGCCCCTTGGGCAGTACCGGACCGTCCTACGAGCAGTACTTC	CASSPLGSTGPSYEQYF
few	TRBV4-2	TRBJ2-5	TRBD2	TGTGCCAGCAGCCAAGGAGAAGGACTAGCGGAGAAGGAGACCCAGTACTTC	CASSQGEGLAEKETQYF
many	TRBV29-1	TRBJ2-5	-	TGCAGCGTTGTATTTCAGGGCCCCGAGACCCAGTACTTC	CSVVFQGPETQYF
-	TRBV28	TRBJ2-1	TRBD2	TGTGCCAGCAGTCGAGGACTAGCGGGAGAGCGATACAATGAGCAGTTCTTC	CASSRGLAGERYNEQFF
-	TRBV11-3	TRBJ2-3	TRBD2	TGTGCCAGCAGCTTCAGGGGTAGCGGGGCACAGACTACGCAGTATTTT	CASSFRGSGAQTTQYF
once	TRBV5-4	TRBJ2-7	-	TGTCCCAGCAGCCCTTCCTTGGGCCACGAGCAGTACTTC	CPSSPSLGHEQYF
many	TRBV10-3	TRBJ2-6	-	TGTGCCATCAGTGAGTCGGTCATAGGGGGGGCCTCCCTCTCTGGGGCCAACGTCCTGACTTTC	CAISESVIGGASLSGANVLTF
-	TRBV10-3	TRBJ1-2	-	TGTGCCATCACCATTACCTTCGTGGGTAACTATGGCTACACCTTC	CAITITFVGNYGYTF
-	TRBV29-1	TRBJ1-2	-	TGCAGCGTTGAAGACGAAGGACGGCGCTATGGCTACACCTTC	CSVEDEGRRYGYTF
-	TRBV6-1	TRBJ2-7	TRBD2	TGTGCCGCCCGGACTAGCGGGGGGGCAAACGAGCAGTACTTC	CAARTSGGANEQYF
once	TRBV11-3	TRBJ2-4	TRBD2	TGTGCCAGCAGCCGACGCCTAGCGGGAGAAAACATTCAGTACTTC	CASSRRLAGENIQYF
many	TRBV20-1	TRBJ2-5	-	TGCAGCGCTAGCAGTATTGGGGAGACCCAGTACTTC	CSASSIGETQYF
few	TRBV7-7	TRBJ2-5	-	TGTGCCAGCAGCCTTCATGTGGGGGGCCAAGAGACCCAGTACTTC	CASSLHVGGQETQYF
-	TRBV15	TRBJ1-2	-	TGTGCCACCAGCCTGAGGGGTATCGACAGCGCTAACTATGGCTACACCTTC	CATSLRGIDSANYGYTF
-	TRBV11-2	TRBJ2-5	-	TGTGCCAGCAGCTTATTCCGGGGCGACCTTCGGAAAGAGACCCAGTACTTC	CASSLFRGDLRKETQYF
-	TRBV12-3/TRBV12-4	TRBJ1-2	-	TGTGCCAGCAGTTTAGCGCCAGGGCAAGGCGGCTACACCTTC	CASSLAPGQGGYTF
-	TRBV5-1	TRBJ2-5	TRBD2	TGCGCCAGCAGCTTGATGGCTAGCGGGGGGGAAGAGACCCAGTACTTC	CASSLMASGGEETQYF
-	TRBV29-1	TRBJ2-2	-	TGCAGCGTTGGCTGGGCAGCCGGCCCCGGGGAGCTGTTTTTT	CSVGWAAGPGELFF
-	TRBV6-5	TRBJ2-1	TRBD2	TGTGCCAGCAGTTCACGGGCGGGAGCCTCACGGAATGAGCAGTTCTTC	CASSSRAGASRNEQFF
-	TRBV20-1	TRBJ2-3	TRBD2	TGCAGTGCTTCGCGGGAGGGTGGGGATACGCAGTATTTT	CSASREGGDTQYF
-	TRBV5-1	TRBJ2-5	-	TGCGCCAGCAGCTTGGTTATGGGAGAAGAGACCCAGTACTTC	CASSLVMGEETQYF
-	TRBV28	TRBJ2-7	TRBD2	TGTGCCAGCAAAGGTCCCGTAAGCGGGACGCGCTCTTACGAGCAGTACTTC	CASKGPVSGTRSYEQYF
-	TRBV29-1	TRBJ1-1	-	TGCAGCGCCCCCGCGACGACGAACACTGAAGCTTTCTTT	CSAPATTNTEAFF
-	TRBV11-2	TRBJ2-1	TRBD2	TGTGCCAGCAGATTTCTAGCGGGGGAACTCAATGAGCAGTTCTTC	CASRFLAGELNEQFF